This note documents a single T cell receptor beta chain sequence. Its antigen is unknown. Base qualities were left out, and no much larger clone turns up one base away. The data stem from a study of cytomegalovirus exposure and HLA in healthy donors (dated by TCRdb to 2016 to 2017). About the investigation overall: According to an earlier analysis of 550 to 700 of the donors, about 179 million T cells yielded over 90 million unique TCR beta sequences and approximately 300 Gb of sequence data. About 280 gigabases of sequencing data and 75 million to 85 million unique TCR sequences made up an early release that covered about 640 HLA-typed donors. The genetic ancestry cluster associated with self-reported Caucasian donors included approximately 85% of the roughly 400 genotyped donors. The aim of the study was to test whether cataloging public T cell receptors could identify signatures of past pathogen exposure. The study used immunosequencing to profile the T cell repertoires of 666 subjects and linked those repertoires to cytomegalovirus serostatus. Along with the roughly 700-subject first cohort, a separate validation cohort of over 90 different subjects was used. The study combined high-throughput TCR immunosequencing, statistical association of individual TCRs with disease status, and machine learning to predict cytomegalovirus infection status. A later analysis re-analyzed previously published TCR beta repertoires from several hundred donors and added high-resolution HLA genotyping to study TCR occurrence patterns. The later analysis used no new phenotypic data to find candidate immune exposures, relying instead on TCR beta sequences and their occurrence across donors. An earlier analysis of 587 of the donors used high-throughput TCR beta sequencing to judge whether each TCR beta V gene segment behaved as functional or pseudogenic. Donor age, sex, ethnicity and CMV serostatus were compiled together with the repertoire data. Genome-wide SNP genotypes for about 55% of the roughly 670 donors were used in a later genetic analysis, which treated that subset as a discovery cohort. Every discovery cohort repertoire had been produced on one sequencing platform. Both class I and class II loci were covered by HLA typing, at four-digit resolution. Typing coverage varied by locus: about 629-640 donors for A, B, C, DRB1 and DQB1; 500 to 550 for DQA1; approximately 570 for DPA1; fewer than 480 for DPB1. Roughly 5 DR-DQ haplotypes were handled as single units for association and clustering because linkage in the cohort was strong. Across some 400 genotyped donors of the cohort, an average of approximately 220,000 unique TCR beta nucleotide sequences per donor were sequenced, and 15% to 20% of those sequences were non-productive.

Study-wide conclusions, independent of this receptor: The authors suggested that the approach could potentially be extended to other disease states and immunological phenotypes. The sequencing pipeline was judged likely to have produced a cluster of highly shared sequence variants as a technical artifact. Linkage disequilibrium might explain the correlated functional status among segregating V segments, but an unknown experimental factor could not be ruled out. Strong co-occurrence of HLA alleles, especially DR and DQ, made assigning TCR associations to individual alleles difficult. Because HLA typing was missing for some donors at each locus, association tests included only the typed subset. Most CMV-associated TCR beta chains appeared to be HLA-restricted in a later analysis, and the HLA associations seemed to be driven largely by CMV exposure. A later genetic analysis associated a missense DCLRE1C variant with V-gene and J-gene trimming of TCR beta chains, and an independent cohort replicated the association. The study listed 164 TCR beta chains as associated with cytomegalovirus. Three of the identified cytomegalovirus-associated TCR beta chains were confirmed in vitro to be specific for cytomegalovirus antigens. Some IMGT-functional V segments, including TRBV6-2 and TRBV6-3, could not be told apart with the 87-base-pair reads, so those segments were excluded. Cytomegalovirus status was reported to be diagnosed by the classifier with high specificity and sensitivity in both the original and validation cohorts. The only immune exposure information available for the cohort was CMV serostatus. The earlier analysis of 450 to 700 of the donors excluded 15 to 20 rarely observed V segments, including chromosome 9 orphons, because counts were too low. According to a later analysis, parvovirus B19, influenza, CMV and Epstein-Barr virus appeared linked to several top co-occurrence clusters. A further reported finding was that TCR beta sequences accurately predicted the HLA-A and HLA-B alleles for most subjects in the first cohort. A later analysis associated approximately 17,000 TCR beta sequences with specific HLA alleles at a false discovery rate of 0.05. According to a later analysis, TCR association rates differed among HLA loci, with DRB1 alleles showing the most associated TCRs and HLA-C alleles showing the fewest. Sequencing depth was assumed to be roughly uniform across donors in the presence/absence analyses, though that assumption may not hold. While some public TCRs were present in many individuals, most TCR sequences turned up only very rarely across donors. A later genetic analysis reported fewer N-insertions in productive TCRs among donors in an Asian-associated ancestry cluster than the approximately 670-donor mean. An earlier analysis of some 590 of the donors showed that most TCR beta V segments appeared in productive rearrangements either about 87% or about 30% of the time, which broadly matched IMGT annotations. In a later analysis, HLA-associated TCR beta chains showed more clonal expansion and lower generation probabilities than non-associated chains that were equally common. In this cohort, only TCR beta chains were sequenced, and detectable features were limited by the absence of alpha or paired-chain data.

The germline V gene encodes CDR1 MGHRA and CDR2 YSYEKL. Compared with germline, V lacks 4 bases and J lacks 3 bases; bases without a gene match: 6. The CDR3, cysteine through phenylalanine, is 14 amino acids long. Solely the CDR3 DNA is kept, with 42 bases framed from the first base. The library relied on the immunoSEQ multiplex PCR assay. The multiplex PCR relied on a mix of 60 forward primers for TCR Vbeta segments and 13 reverse primers for TCR Jbeta segments. The CDR3 region of rearranged TCR beta genes was amplified from genomic DNA by a multiplex PCR assay. On the Illumina HiSeq System, the amplified TCR beta libraries were sequenced as 87-base-pair reads. The original pipeline was this. A later analysis tallied about 77 million unique TCR beta chains across the 700 or so repertoires, and about 12 million of those chains were shared by two or more donors. Raw reads were error-corrected and collapsed into unique sequences with a nearest-neighbor algorithm that merged closely related sequences to remove PCR and sequencing errors. V, D and J gene segments were assigned by aligning CDR3 sequences to IMGT reference sequences. For a sequence to be retained, a match of at least six nucleotides to both a V gene segment and a J gene segment was required. A rearrangement was called productive if the CDR3 had no stop codons and remained in frame with V and J, and every other rearrangement was called non-productive. CDR3 was defined according to IMGT convention as the region running from the second conserved V-encoded cysteine to the conserved J-encoded phenylalanine. The earlier analysis of fewer than 750 of the donors excluded sequences that lacked an unambiguous match to a single V gene segment. In an earlier analysis of roughly 600 of the donors, a V segment was called functional when productive rearrangements were above 56.7%, and segregating when the standard deviation between donors exceeded 5%. A statistical classification framework was developed to diagnose cytomegalovirus status using the catalog of TCR beta chain sequences. In a later analysis, TCR nucleotide sequences were compared against IMGT/GENE-DB human TR gene sequences so that V and J genes could be assigned. Using the TCRdist pipeline, a later analysis assigned CDR3 sequences along with most-parsimonious VDJ recombination scenarios. In a later analysis, every TCR beta chain was defined by the combination of its CDR3 amino acid sequence and its V-gene family, and reads without a unique V-gene family were dropped. A later analysis removed over 500 highly shared, low-generation-probability nucleotide sequences to deal with suspected cross-contamination and a sequencing artifact. In a later analysis, a clonal expansion index for each public chain was calculated from normalized within-repertoire ranks of inferred template counts. A later analysis computed generation probabilities with a VDJ recombination model fitted to out-of-frame rearrangements, and checked the results against IGoR. In a later analysis, TCR-TCR, TCR-HLA and TCR-CMV co-occurrence was scored with hypergeometric tests, and a repertoire-size bias correction was applied to TCR pairs. False discovery rates were estimated in a later analysis by permuting HLA or CMV assignments 20 times. In a later analysis, co-occurring TCRs were grouped using DBSCAN, and TCRdist sequence similarity was added for clustering within HLA-allele-positive subsets. Repertoires with fewer than 30,000 or more than 120,000 public chains were left out of co-occurrence clustering, as were five repertoires with anomalous nucleotide sharing. TCRdb provides this immuneACCESS table in a form limited to in-frame rearrangements. Some clones are lacking; in checked studies, under half of them reflect an unresolved V gene, and why the rest are absent is not known. Clone size and the V and J calls come from that table; the DNA yielded D and trimming. The sample records 200,000 to 250,000 clones, just over 75% of which are singletons. The top ten clones comprise around 2.9% of the sample.

The cohort comprised fewer than 750 healthy bone marrow donors. Cohort members were all nominally healthy when sampled, although unrecorded immune exposures were likely present. The donor was CMV seropositive and belonged to the group of 250 to 300 seropositive cohort members. Every donor gave a peripheral blood sample, and the peripheral blood mononuclear cells from that sample were used for TCR beta sequencing. Genomic DNA extraction from the blood cell samples was performed with the Qiagen DNeasy Blood Extraction Kit. The chain links TRBV4-1 with TRBJ2-7, with TRBD1 matching 7 junction bases. Sequencing was done on a sample of PBMCs. This clonotype was obtained from a woman aged 60-70 years in good health and CMV-seropositive. The bases read TGCGCCAGCAGCCCACCGGGACAGAGCTACGAGCAGTACTTC. This encodes CASSPPGQSYEQYF.